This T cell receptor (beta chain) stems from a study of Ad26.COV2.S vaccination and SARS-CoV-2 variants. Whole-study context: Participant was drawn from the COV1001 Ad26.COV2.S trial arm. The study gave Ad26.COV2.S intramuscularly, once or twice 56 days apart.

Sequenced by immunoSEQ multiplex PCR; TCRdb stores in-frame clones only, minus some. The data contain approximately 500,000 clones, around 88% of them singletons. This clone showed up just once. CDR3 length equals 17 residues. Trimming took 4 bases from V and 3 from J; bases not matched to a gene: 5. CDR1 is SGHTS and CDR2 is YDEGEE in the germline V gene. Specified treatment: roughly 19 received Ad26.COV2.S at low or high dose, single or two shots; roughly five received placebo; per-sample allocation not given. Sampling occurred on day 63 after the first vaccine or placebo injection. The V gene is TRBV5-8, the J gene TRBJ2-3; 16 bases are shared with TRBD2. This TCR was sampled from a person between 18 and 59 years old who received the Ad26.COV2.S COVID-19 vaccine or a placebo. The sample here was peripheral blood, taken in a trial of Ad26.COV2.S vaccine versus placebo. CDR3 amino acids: CASSPGTSGRGTDTQYF. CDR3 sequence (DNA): TGTGCCAGCAGCCCCGGGACTAGCGGGAGGGGGACAGATACGCAGTATTTT. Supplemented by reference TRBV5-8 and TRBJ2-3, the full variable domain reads EAGVTQSPTHLIKTRGQQATLRCSPISGHTSVYWYQQALGLGLQFLLWYDEGEERNRGNFPPRFSGRQFPNYSSELNVNALELEDSALYLCASSPGTSGRGTDTQYFGPGTRLTVL.